The present TCR beta chain was sequenced within a study of blood T cell repertoires in COVID-19. Study at large: COVID-19 samples collected from the United States, Italy and Spain covered acute and convalescent phases. PBMCs, B-cell-depleted T cells, or T cells were the source of the cDNA or gDNA that made up the material.

Original methodology: Counts of nucleated cells, estimated from reference gene primer amplification, were obtained. Method: immunoSEQ multiplex PCR; TCRdb's copy keeps in-frame clones and lacks some. For V, J and clone size, that table is used; D and trimming come from the DNA. This sample has roughly 150,000 clones, with approximately 80% found just once. In germline, CDR1 is SGHAT, CDR2 FQNNGV. The CDR3 extends over 15 amino acids. Trimming pared 7 bases from V and 1 base from J, leaving 15 bases between. The chain links TRBV11-2 to TRBJ2-3; possible D gene TRBD1, 5 bases. Source material: peripheral blood. The clonotype was recovered from a woman in her fifties or sixties in a cohort sampled during active or convalescent COVID-19. The CDR3 region is CASNVEWGGTDTQYF. CDR3 nucleotides: TGTGCCAGCAATGTTGAGTGGGGCGGCACAGATACGCAGTATTTT.